This TCR beta chain was captured in a study of Tregs in tolerant kidney transplant recipients (dated by TCRdb to about 2019). The study in broad terms: Related donors were used in the transplants with nonmyeloablative bone marrow transplantation, and mixed chimerism was transient in the human trials. The study applied TCRbeta sequencing to find donor-specific regulatory T cells before combined kidney and bone marrow transplantation and then followed those same cells after transplant. Findings and caveats that apply to the study as a whole: Biological reproducibility was not directly assessed, although technical replication error appeared to be minimal. Because only a small number of patients were included, the study had limitations, and the results will need to be validated in larger populations as well as under other immunosuppression protocols. Donor-specific Treg expansion was found to exceed global Treg expansion in tolerant patients, suggesting antigen-driven rather than nonspecific expansion. The most biologically relevant and donor-specific TCRbeta repertoire appeared to be identified by expanding Tregs with activated donor B cells. PCR primers changed over time for some patients, so nucleotide-level comparison across those patients' samples was not possible.

Genomic DNA was extracted from sorted cells with the QIAGEN DNeasy Blood and Tissue Kit for TCRbeta CDR3 sequencing. High-throughput TCRbeta CDR3 sequencing was carried out commercially through immunoSEQ, with PCR amplification with bias correction and internal controls included. The paper's processing steps were these. Unique productive TCRbeta sequences were defined by CDR3 nucleotide sequence where primers matched, and otherwise by CDR3 amino acid sequence together with Vbeta and Jbeta genes. To correct sorting error, sequences shared between sorted populations at a frequency ratio of 2:1 or less were removed; the rest were assigned to the higher population. A sequence counted as donor-reactive if, in CFSE-low cells, the sequence had a frequency of at least 0.01% and was expanded at least 5-fold compared with unstimulated cells. Repertoire divergence was quantified by Jensen-Shannon divergence calculated from the top 100 TCRbeta sequences ranked by frequency. When a sample had multiple sequencing runs, each run was corrected for sorting error separately and the runs were then pooled. The source is immuneACCESS, and TCRdb retained only in-frame sequences with V and J called. Part of the clones is not carried over; for the studies checked, unresolved V genes explain less than half of this, and the remainder is unexplained. V and J calls and clone size come straight from that table; D and trimming were deduced from the DNA. The sample records some 80,000 clones, approximately 98% of which are singletons. Over 0.45% of the sample is taken by the ten largest.

With regard to this clone: The target of this receptor is not known. No much larger clone exists at a distance of one base, and base qualities are not known.

According to the germline V gene, CDR1 reads SGHTA and CDR2 reads FQGNSA. Compared with germline, V lacks 5 bases and J lacks 0 bases; bases without a gene match: 2. From the cysteine through the phenylalanine, the CDR3 covers 15 amino acids. Only the CDR3 part of the read is kept: 45 bases, read in frame from the first base. In light of the paper, this sample's time point label describes: blood sample drawn before combined kidney and bone marrow transplant. Unstimulated Tregs (CD4+CD25+CD127-), CD4+ non-Tregs (CD4+CD25-), CD4 and CD8 cells were FACS-sorted from thawed PBMCs. Patients were 4 combined kidney and bone marrow transplant recipients from the ITN036ST trial, and only these trial subjects had samples available. Healthy control blood was processed to PBMCs with a Ficoll density gradient and then cryopreserved, whereas patient PBMCs were collected both before and after transplant.

Material: CD4+ T cells from blood, obtained before the transplant. The receptor's source is a human donor who received a combined kidney and bone marrow transplant. The chain links TRBV7-2 with TRBJ2-1; TRBD2 fits 9 bases in the junction. CDR3 sequence: CASSISGSSYNEQFF. In nucleotides, the sequence is TGTGCCAGCAGCATTAGCGGGAGCTCCTACAATGAGCAGTTCTTC.